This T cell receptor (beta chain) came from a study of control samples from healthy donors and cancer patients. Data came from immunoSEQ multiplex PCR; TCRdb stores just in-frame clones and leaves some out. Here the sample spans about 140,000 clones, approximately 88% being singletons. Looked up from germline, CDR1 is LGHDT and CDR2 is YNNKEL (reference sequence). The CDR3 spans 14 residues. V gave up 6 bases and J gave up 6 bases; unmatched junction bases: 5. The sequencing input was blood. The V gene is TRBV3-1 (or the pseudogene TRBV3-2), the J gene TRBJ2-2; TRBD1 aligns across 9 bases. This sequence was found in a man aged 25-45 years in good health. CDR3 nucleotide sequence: TGTGCCAGCAGGGTACAGGGGGCTTCCGGGGAGCTGTTTTTT. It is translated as CASRVQGASGELFF.